The 22 T cell receptor beta chains in this list originate from one sample, sequenced in a study of Tregs in tolerant kidney transplant recipients. Generated by immunoSEQ multiplex PCR, the TCRdb table keeps only in-frame clones and is missing some. In the table there are about 110,000 clones, 90% of which are singletons. The source material was CD4+ T cells from blood, sampled before the transplant. All receptors come from a human donor who received a combined kidney and bone marrow transplant.

V usage is TRBV6-5 and J usage is TRBJ2-5; 8 bases agree with TRBD1. Germline values: CDR1 MNHEY, CDR2 SVGAGI. This CDR3 has 14 residues. Trimming removed 2 bases from V and 5 bases from J; junction bases left unmatched: 4. Written as DNA, the CDR3 is TGTGCCAGCAGTTACCTTAGACAGGGGGAGACCCAGTACTTC. Protein: CASSYLRQGETQYF.

This chain links TRBV30 with TRBJ1-5, with 10 bases fitting TRBD1. This CDR3 contains 14 residues. Germline V lookup: CDR1 GTSNPN, CDR2 SVGIG (reference sequence). The CDR3, as DNA: TGTGCATTCACCGGGACAGGGGACCATCAGCCCCAGCATTTT. Translation gives CAFTGTGDHQPQHF.

The V gene is TRBV29-1, the J gene TRBJ2-3, with a weak D call TRBD2 (6 bases). This CDR3 has 13 amino acids. V shed 7 bases and J shed 3 bases, with 14 bases lying between them. The germline CDR1 and CDR2 sequences are SQVTM and ANQGSEA. The CDR3 DNA is TGCAGCGCTCCGTTCGGGGGTACAGATACGCAGTATTTT. Encoded protein: CSAPFGGTDTQYF.

This clone was picked up a small number of times. The rearrangement joins TRBV5-1 to TRBJ2-1; 10 bases are shared with TRBD2. Germline V lookup: CDR1 SGHRS, CDR2 YFSETQ. Trimming cost V 4 bases and J 5 bases; bases outside gene matches: 3. The CDR3 covers 14 residues. This CDR3 is CASSALAGHNEQFF. The CDR3 region has the DNA TGCGCCAGCAGCGCACTAGCGGGACACAATGAGCAGTTCTTC.

V gene TRBV5-1 combines with J gene TRBJ1-5; 7 nucleotides agree with TRBD1. V was pared by 1 base and J by 3 bases, with 1 base of the junction left unmatched. Germline V gene lookup returns CDR1 SGHRS and CDR2 YFSETQ. The length of the CDR3 is 14 residues. CDR3 bases: TGCGCCAGCAGCTTGACAGGGGCCAATCAGCCCCAGCATTTT. Protein: CASSLTGANQPQHF.

The V gene is TRBV29-1, the J gene TRBJ1-1, with D possibly being TRBD1 (6 bases). The CDR3 consists of 14 residues. Germline values: CDR1 SQVTM, CDR2 ANQGSEA. V gave up 4 bases and J gave up 3 bases, with 15 bases separating them. The CDR3 loop is CSVAHRAPYTEAFF. The CDR3 DNA reads TGCAGCGTTGCCCACAGGGCTCCCTACACTGAAGCTTTCTTT. Supplemented by reference TRBV29-1 and TRBJ1-1, the full variable domain reads SAVISQKPSRDICQRGTSLTIQCQVDSQVTMMFWYRQQPGQSLTLIATANQGSEATYESGFVIDKFPISRPNLTFSTLTVSNMSPEDSSIYLCSVAHRAPYTEAFFGQGTRLTVV.

This sequence joins TRBV28 and TRBJ2-7, with 8 positions matching TRBD2. Germline loops: CDR1 MDHEN, CDR2 SYDVKM. Unmatched junction bases numbered 13, after V lost 7 bases and J lost 5 bases. This CDR3 contains 15 residues. This CDR3 is CASNIHGGGRDEQYF. Written as DNA, the CDR3 is TGTGCCAGCAACATACACGGGGGGGGCAGGGACGAGCAGTACTTC.

This chain links TRBV7-2 with TRBJ2-1; 8 bases map to TRBD2. The CDR3 length is 16 residues. The germline gives CDR1 SGHTA, CDR2 FQGNSA. V trimming: 1 base; J trimming: 9 bases; junction bases outside the gene matches: 11. The CDR3 bases are TGTGCCAGCAGCTTAGGGGGTGCGGGAGGTAGCGGTGAGCAGTTCTTC. Encoded protein: CASSLGGAGGSGEQFF.

This rearrangement joins TRBV28 to TRBJ2-7; 11 positions match TRBD2. V shed 5 bases and J 7 bases; nucleotides not matched to a gene: 10. CDR1 and CDR2 (germline): MDHEN, SYDVKM. The CDR3 totals 15 residues. The CDR3 nucleotides are TGTGCCAGCAGTCCCGGAATTAGCGGGAGGGGTGAGCAGTACTTC. Translating gives CASSPGISGRGEQYF.

The CDR3 nucleotides read TGTGCCAGCAGCGGTAGCGGGAACTCCTACAATGAGCAGTTCTTC. It yields the protein CASSGSGNSYNEQFF. This rearrangement joins TRBV9 to TRBJ2-1; TRBD2 agrees at 8 bases. The germline CDR1 and CDR2 sequences are SGDLS and YYNGEE. With 3 bases clipped from V and 0 bases from J, the junction kept 2 bases outside the gene matches. CDR3 size: 15 residues. Supplemented by reference TRBV9 and TRBJ2-1, the full variable domain reads DSGVTQTPKHLITATGQRVTLRCSPRSGDLSVYWYQQSLDQGLQFLIQYYNGEERAKGNILERFSAQQFPDLHSELNLSSLELGDSALYFCASSGSGNSYNEQFFGPGTRLTVL.

The V call is TRBV28, the J call TRBJ2-1; the D gene is possibly TRBD2 (5 bases). V lost 3 bases and J 7 bases, leaving 7 bases between the germline ends. This CDR3 region has 12 residues. In germline, CDR1 is MDHEN, CDR2 SYDVKM. CDR3 residues: CASSLTINEQFF. CDR3 DNA: TGTGCCAGCAGTTTGACTATTAATGAGCAGTTCTTC.

The V and J genes are TRBV18 and TRBJ2-1; D not certain. Between the trimmed V and J ends, which lost 10 bases and 5 bases, there was a span of 15 bases. This CDR3 region has 13 residues. Germline V lookup: CDR1 KGHSH, CDR2 LQKENI. DNA for the CDR3: TGTGCCACCACCCGAGGAAACAACAATGAGCAGTTCTTC. Translated: CATTRGNNNEQFF.

The chain couples TRBV10-3 to TRBJ1-2; maybe TRBD1 (6 bases). Trimming cost V 6 bases and J 1 base, with 12 bases left between them. The germline CDR1 and CDR2 sequences are ENHRY and SYGVKD. The CDR3 is 14 amino acids. The CDR3 protein is CAIRNRESNYGYTF. In DNA, the CDR3 is TGTGCCATCAGGAACAGGGAAAGTAACTATGGCTACACCTTC.

The chain couples TRBV27 to TRBJ2-3; 11 nucleotides line up with TRBD2. Germline CDR1 is MNHEY and CDR2 is SMNVEV (reference sequence). The CDR3 runs to 15 residues. Trimming removed 10 bases from V and 1 base from J; junction bases left unmatched: 7. The CDR3: CATYQTSGGTDTQYF. As DNA, the CDR3 is TGTGCCACCTATCAGACTAGCGGGGGCACAGATACGCAGTATTTT.

V and J are TRBV29-1 and TRBJ2-5; TRBD2 might be the D (5 bases). The CDR3 is made up of 16 amino acids. V lost 1 base and J 4 bases, leaving 19 bases between the germline ends. Germline CDR1 and CDR2: SQVTM and ANQGSEA. CDR3 DNA: TGCAGCGTTGAAGGCCCCCCGGGATCCCGCGGAGAGACCCAGTACTTC. It specifies CSVEGPPGSRGETQYF.

This chain joins TRBV6-4 and TRBJ2-2; no firm D call. Germline CDR1 is MRHNA and CDR2 is SNTAGT. This CDR3 region has 14 residues. Trimming removed 8 bases at V and 0 bases at J, with 10 bases between. CDR3 region: CASFISSNTGELFF. The CDR3 nucleotides read TGTGCCAGCTTCATCAGTTCGAACACCGGGGAGCTGTTTTTT.

On this clone: The junction and the germline gene differ at one end; a read error may be behind it. The chain carries TRBV4-3 and TRBJ1-2, with no clear D. Germline CDR1 reads LGHNA; CDR2 reads YSLEER. This CDR3 is built from 15 residues. The CDR3 coding sequence is TGCGTCAGCAGCCAAGAGTCCCCGGGTAACTATGGCTACACCTTC. Protein product: CVSSQESPGNYGYTF.

This chain joins TRBV6-5 and TRBJ1-2; the D gene is possibly TRBD1 (6 bases). CDR1 and CDR2 (germline): MNHEY, SVGAGI. The CDR3 sequence is 14 residues long. Trimming removed 5 bases from V and 2 bases from J, with 12 bases in between. The CDR3: CASSERRGNYGYTF. The DNA of the CDR3 is TGTGCCAGCAGTGAAAGAAGGGGGAACTATGGCTACACCTTC.

This clone was recorded a few times. DNA of the CDR3: TGTGCCAGTAGTATTCTCGGACAGGGGCCTAGCAATCAGCCCCAGCATTTT. It codes for CASSILGQGPSNQPQHF. This rearrangement joins TRBV19 to TRBJ1-5; 9 bases are shared with TRBD1. CDR3 length equals 17 residues. The J segment lost 0 bases and the V segment lost 3 bases, leaving 6 bases of the junction unmatched. In germline, CDR1 is LNHDA, CDR2 SQIVND (reference sequence).

This clone was found once. CDR3 region: CASSPTGNTIYF. CDR3 bases: TGTGCCAGCAGTCCCACTGGAAACACCATATATTTT. This sequence joins TRBV6-5 and TRBJ1-3; D not resolved. Deletions cut 5 bases from V and 2 bases from J, with 4 bases between. The CDR3 has 12 amino acids. Germline values: CDR1 MNHEY, CDR2 SVGAGI.

The J gene is TRBJ2-7, the V gene TRBV7-2; D is perhaps TRBD2 (5 bases). The CDR3 totals 15 residues. Germline assignment: CDR1 SGHTA and CDR2 FQGNSA. Trimming removed 2 bases from V and 6 bases from J, with 17 bases in between. This CDR3 reads CASSLSGYSGSEQYF. The DNA of the CDR3 is TGTGCCAGCAGCTTATCTGGGTACAGCGGAAGCGAGCAGTACTTC.

The rearrangement uses TRBV30 and TRBJ1-3; D may be TRBD1 (6 bases). Germline V gene sequence: CDR1 GTSNPN, CDR2 SVGIG (reference sequence). The CDR3 is 12 residues long. Deletions cut 4 bases from V and 7 bases from J, with 11 bases between. This chain's CDR3 is CAWNDRRNTIYF. Written as DNA, the CDR3 is TGTGCCTGGAACGACAGGCGGAACACCATATATTTT.